This T cell receptor (beta chain) appears in the sequencing data of a study of CD8+ T cells in alopecia areata. Study results and caveats: Affected scalp, especially in alopecia totalis/universalis, had a higher clonality than normal scalp did. Although TCR sharing was seen in mice, sharing across patients was less clear, possibly for HLA-related reasons.

Trimming took 1 base from V and 0 from J, leaving 10 bases between them. Looked up from germline, CDR1 is SGHTA and CDR2 is FQGNSA. This CDR3 is 15 amino acids long. A remark on this clone: Its antigen is currently unknown.

RNA was extracted and reverse transcribed into cDNA as the sequencing template. Assay: immunoSEQ multiplex PCR; the TCRdb copy retains only in-frame clones and omits some. The table shows more than 95,000 clones, with around 59% occurring only once. PBMCs provided sorted CD4+ and CD8+ T cells. The sequence was obtained from a human donor in good health. The chain uses TRBV7-2 and TRBJ2-7; weak D call: TRBD2 (5 bases). Material for sequencing was CD4+ T cells sorted from blood. As DNA, the CDR3 is TGTGCCAGCAGCTTAGACGGGGTAAGCTCCTACGAGCAGTACTTC. Protein sequence: CASSLDGVSSYEQYF.